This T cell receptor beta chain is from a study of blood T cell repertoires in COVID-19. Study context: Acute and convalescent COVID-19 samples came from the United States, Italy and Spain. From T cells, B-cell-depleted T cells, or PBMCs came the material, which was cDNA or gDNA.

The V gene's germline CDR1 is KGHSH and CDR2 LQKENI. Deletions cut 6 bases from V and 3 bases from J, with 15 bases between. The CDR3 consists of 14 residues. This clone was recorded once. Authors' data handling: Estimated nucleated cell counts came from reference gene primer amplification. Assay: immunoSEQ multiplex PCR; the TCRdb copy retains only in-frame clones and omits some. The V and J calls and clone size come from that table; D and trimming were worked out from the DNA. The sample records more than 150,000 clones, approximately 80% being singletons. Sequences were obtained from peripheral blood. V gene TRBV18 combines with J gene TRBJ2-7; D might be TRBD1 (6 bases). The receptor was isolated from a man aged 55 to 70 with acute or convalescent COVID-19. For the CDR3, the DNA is TGTGCCAGCTCGCAGGGACAAGTAAACTACGAGCAGTACTTC. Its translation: CASSQGQVNYEQYF.